Listed here are 20 T cell receptor beta chains from one sample, sequenced in a study of technical replicates of blood from a handful of donors. Repertoires were generated with immunoSEQ multiplex PCR, while TCRdb's copy carries only in-frame clones and drops some. The sample holds roughly 45,000 clones, about 90% seen once. Material for sequencing was PBMCs. These receptor sequences come from a human donor in good health. Some clones in this sample may be carry-over from other donors' samples.

The rearrangement joins TRBV27 to TRBJ2-5; no firm D call. This CDR3 has 14 residues. Trimming left V 4 bases short and J 7 bases short, with 16 bases between. CDR1 and CDR2 from the germline V gene are MNHEY and SMNVEV (reference sequence). The CDR3 loop reads CASSWAASPGTQYF. The CDR3, as DNA: TGTGCCAGCAGTTGGGCTGCCTCCCCAGGGACCCAGTACTTC.

The V call is TRBV4-3, the J call TRBJ2-1; 7 positions match TRBD1. The germline gives CDR1 LGHNA, CDR2 YSLEER. This CDR3 spans 17 amino acids. J gave up 2 bases and V 3 bases, and 10 bases lay outside the gene matches. CDR3 region: CASSQDHRDRTYNEQFF. The DNA for the CDR3 is TGCGCCAGCAGCCAGGATCACCGGGACAGAACCTACAATGAGCAGTTCTTC.

The DNA for the CDR3 is TGTGCCAGCAACGGTGGAGGGCGCCCCTACGAGCAGTACTTC. Its translation is CASNGGGRPYEQYF. The chain couples TRBV2 to TRBJ2-7; possibly TRBD2 for D (6 bases). Trimming shortened V by 7 bases and J by 2 bases, and 15 bases separated the two germline ends. This CDR3 is built from 14 residues. Germline CDR1 is SNHLY and CDR2 is FYNNEI.

The genes are TRBV23-1 and TRBJ2-7, with D perhaps TRBD2 (5 bases). TRBV23-1 is an ORF for which the function is uncertain. The V end lost 5 bases, the J end lost 2 bases, and 19 bases lay between the germline ends. The length of the CDR3 is 16 residues. The CDR3 DNA follows: TGCGCCAGCAGTTATGACGGGATACCAAGGGCCTACGAGCAGTACTTC. The encoded protein is CASSYDGIPRAYEQYF.

The rearrangement joins TRBV5-4 to TRBJ2-7, with TRBD1 as a possible D gene (6 bases). Trimming removed 4 bases from V and 3 bases from J, with 14 bases in between. Per the germline V gene, CDR1 is SGHNT and CDR2 is YYREEE (reference sequence). The CDR3 is made up of 14 amino acids. The CDR3 DNA reads TGTGCCAGCAGCGACTTCTCACAGGGCTACGAGCAGTACTTC. It encodes CASSDFSQGYEQYF.

CDR3 coding DNA: TGTGCCAGCAGACCGGGACTAGCGGGGGGCTACGAGCAGTACTTC. Translating gives CASRPGLAGGYEQYF. The genes are TRBV13 and TRBJ2-7; 15 positions agree with TRBD2. Germline assignment: CDR1 PRHDT and CDR2 FYEKMQ (reference sequence). V was pared by 6 bases and J by 3 bases, with 3 bases of the junction left unmatched. The CDR3 has 15 residues. The whole variable domain, filled in from reference TRBV13 and TRBJ2-7, reads AAGVIQSPRHLIKEKRETATLKCYPIPRHDTVYWYQQGPGQDPQFLISFYEKMQSDKGSIPDRFSAQQFSDYHSELNMSSLELGDSALYFCASRPGLAGGYEQYFGPGTRLTVT.

J is TRBJ2-5 and V is TRBV23-1; 11 nucleotides line up with TRBD1. TRBV23-1 belongs to the ORF category, with a function that is uncertain. The CDR3 consists of 16 residues. V was pared by 3 bases and J by 1 base, with 4 bases of the junction left unmatched. The CDR3 sequence is CASSQSGTGGQETQYF. For the CDR3, the DNA is TGCGCCAGCAGTCAGTCTGGGACAGGGGGCCAAGAGACCCAGTACTTC.

V usage is TRBV4-3 and J usage is TRBJ2-6; D not resolved. From germline, CDR1 is LGHNA and CDR2 YSLEER. CDR3 size: 17 residues. Trimming took off 0 bases at V and 2 bases at J, with 11 bases between the two ends. The CDR3 region has the DNA TGCGCCAGCAGCCAAGAGCTTAACTCGCCTGGGGCCAACGTCCTGACTTTC. Amino acid sequence: CASSQELNSPGANVLTF.

The chain uses TRBV5-6 and TRBJ2-1; D is possibly TRBD1 (5 bases). The CDR3 sequence is 13 residues long. Trimming stripped 2 bases from V and 6 bases from J, with 9 bases between. Germline V gene data show CDR1 as SGHDT and CDR2 as YYEEEE. The CDR3 coding sequence is TGTGCCAGCAGCTTTCAGGGCTCCAATGAGCAGTTCTTC. Protein product: CASSFQGSNEQFF.

The rearrangement links TRBV18 to TRBJ2-7; 7 nucleotides match TRBD2. This CDR3 comprises 14 residues. Germline V gene data show CDR1 as KGHSH and CDR2 as LQKENI. V lost 3 bases and J lost 5; bases outside the gene matches: 7. CDR3 loop: CASSPAGRRNEQYF. The CDR3, as DNA: TGTGCCAGCTCACCGGCCGGGAGGAGAAACGAGCAGTACTTC.

The chain recombines TRBV18 with TRBJ2-7, with 9 nucleotides matching TRBD2. Trimming removed 2 bases from V and 4 bases from J; junction bases left unmatched: 6. Germline CDR1 reads KGHSH; CDR2 reads LQKENI. The CDR3 is made up of 15 amino acids. CDR3 sequence reads: CASSPEGLALYEQYF. The CDR3 nucleotides read TGTGCCAGCTCACCAGAAGGACTAGCGCTTTACGAGCAGTACTTC.

The rearrangement joins TRBV7-9 to TRBJ1-2, with 7 bases matching TRBD1. Germline-derived CDR1 and CDR2 are SEHNR and FQNEAQ (reference sequence). V dropped 6 bases and J dropped 0; count of bases not matched to a gene: 4. The CDR3 totals 14 residues. The CDR3 coding sequence is TGTGCCAGCAGTACAGGGGTCGCTAACTATGGCTACACCTTC. It is translated as CASSTGVANYGYTF.

J is TRBJ2-1 and V is TRBV5-1; the match to TRBD1 covers 7 bases. Germline CDR1 reads SGHRS; CDR2 reads YFSETQ. There are 15 residues in the CDR3. Trimming took 3 bases from V and 0 from J; bases not matched to a gene: 3. CDR3 region: CASSSDRNSYNEQFF. In nucleotides, the CDR3 is TGCGCCAGCAGCTCGGACAGGAACTCCTACAATGAGCAGTTCTTC.

The V gene is TRBV11-2, the J gene TRBJ1-3; D not certain. V lost 5 bases to trimming and J lost 4 bases, with 6 bases between them. Germline V gives CDR1 SGHAT, CDR2 FQNNGV. The CDR3 sequence is 12 residues long. CDR3 in amino acids: CASSLRGNTIYF. The CDR3 bases are TGTGCCAGCAGCCTCCGGGGAAACACCATATATTTT.

This clone occurred once. The chain links TRBV5-6 to TRBJ1-1; a weak D match, TRBD1 (6 bases). The length of the CDR3 is 15 residues. The germline V and J ends were trimmed by 1 base and 1 base, with 11 bases remaining between them. Germline CDR1 and CDR2: SGHDT and YYEEEE. CDR3 in DNA: TGTGCCAGCAGCTTGTTGGACAGAGCGAACACTGAAGCTTTCTTT. Its protein is CASSLLDRANTEAFF.

The chain joins TRBV4-1 to TRBJ2-6; 7 bases align to TRBD1. Looked up from germline, CDR1 is MGHRA and CDR2 is YSYEKL. V lost 4 bases, J lost 0 bases, and 15 bases stayed unmatched. This CDR3 comprises 20 residues. The chain's CDR3 is CASSLQVVTGALSGANVLTF. CDR3 nucleotide sequence: TGCGCCAGCAGCCTCCAAGTCGTCACAGGGGCCCTCTCTGGGGCCAACGTCCTGACTTTC.

The sample holds a few counts of this clone. This chain joins TRBV2 and TRBJ2-3; D may be TRBD2 (5 bases). The CDR3 extends over 13 amino acids. CDR1 is SNHLY and CDR2 is FYNNEI in the germline V gene. Trimming shortened V by 7 bases and J by 5 bases, and 13 bases separated the two germline ends. The CDR3, as DNA: TGTGCCAGCAATATGGACTGGGGAGATACGCAGTATTTT. Protein product: CASNMDWGDTQYF.

The V and J genes are TRBV4-3 and TRBJ1-5; D ambiguous. V shed 1 base and J shed 4 bases, with 8 bases lying between them. CDR1 is LGHNA and CDR2 is YSLEER in the germline V gene. The CDR3 totals 14 residues. The CDR3 protein is CASSQGAGNQPQHF. The CDR3 DNA reads TGCGCCAGCAGCCAAGGAGCGGGAAATCAGCCCCAGCATTTT.

This chain joins TRBV7-2 and TRBJ1-1; TRBD1 aligns across 7 bases. The ends lost 3 bases at V and 8 bases at J; junction bases unmatched: 9. The CDR3 length is 14 residues. The germline CDR1 and CDR2 sequences are SGHTA and FQGNSA. CDR3 region: CASSLSRDSPEAFF. In nucleotides, the CDR3 is TGTGCCAGCAGCTTGTCCCGGGACAGTCCCGAAGCTTTCTTT.

The V and J genes are TRBV6-5 and TRBJ1-1; perhaps TRBD1 as D (5 bases). Germline-derived CDR1 and CDR2 are MNHEY and SVGAGI. V lost 4 bases to trimming and J lost 3 bases, with 15 bases between them. CDR3 length: 15 residues. CDR3 nucleotide sequence: TGTGCCAGCAGTTCGTGGGGGAGGGTGGACACTGAAGCTTTCTTT. This codes for CASSSWGRVDTEAFF.